The 30 T cell receptor beta chains below all came from one sample that was sequenced in a study of low-dose radiotherapy and immunotherapy resistance in tumors. With TRAV- and TRBV-specific primers, first-strand cDNA was made, covering the alpha and beta chains. A constant-region primer paired with the V-primer adapter amplified TCRs over about 19 PCR cycles. TCRdb analysed the reads with MiXCR anew, one entry per CDR3 protein. The sample consists of 95,000 to 100,000 distinct CDR3 sequences, more than 20% of them appearing once. Time point described: after trial treatment. Treatment here: LDRT plus nivolumab, ipilimumab, low-dose cyclophosphamide and aspirin (RACIN trial). The source material was PBMCs, sampled after low-dose radiotherapy plus immunotherapy. The receptors stem from a male donor with prostate cancer.

This clonotype occurred many times. This chain joins TRBV20-1 and TRBJ2-3; D is unclear. V lost 6 bases and J 0 bases, leaving 7 bases between the germline ends. CDR3 length: 12 residues. CDR1 is DFQATT and CDR2 is SNEGSKA in the germline V gene (reference sequence). The DNA of the CDR3 is TGCAGTGCATTCTGGAGCACAGATACGCAGTATTTT. Translation gives CSAFWSTDTQYF.

This clonotype was seen at least ten times. V and J are TRBV7-2 and TRBJ2-7, with D possibly TRBD1 on 6 matching bases. Germline lookup yields CDR1 SGHTA and CDR2 FQGNSA. The CDR3 length is 14 residues. V was clipped by 6 bases and J by 3 bases, with 15 bases between them. CDR3 nucleotide sequence: TGTGCCAGCAGTCCCCCCTCAGGGGTCTACGAGCAGTACTTC. This gives the protein CASSPPSGVYEQYF.

This clonotype occurred many times. The chain combines TRBV12-3 or TRBV12-4 with TRBJ1-2, with D possibly being TRBD1 (5 bases). The CDR3 loop spans 18 amino acids. Trimming shortened V by 6 bases and J by 2 bases, and 25 bases separated the two germline ends. CDR3 loop: CASSLLRYKGKLNYGYTF. In DNA, the CDR3 is TGTGCCAGCAGCCTTCTGAGGTATAAGGGGAAGCTGAACTATGGCTACACCTTC.

This clonotype was observed many times. The rearrangement uses TRBV30 and TRBJ2-3; 7 nucleotides match TRBD1. The CDR3 extends over 15 amino acids. Germline assignment: CDR1 GTSNPN and CDR2 SVGIG (reference sequence). Trimming at V came to 3 bases and at J to 8 bases, leaving 14 bases not matched to a gene. CDR3 in DNA: TGTGCCTGGAGGAGGGACAGAGCAATTGCAGTTACGCAGTATTTT. This encodes CAWRRDRAIAVTQYF.

This clonotype came up many times. The chain combines TRBV4-1 with TRBJ2-2; D might be TRBD1 (6 bases). The CDR3 spans 17 residues. Germline CDR1 and CDR2: MGHRA and YSYEKL. V shed 2 bases and J shed 6 bases, with 19 bases lying between them. The DNA of the CDR3 is TGCGCCAGCAGCCAACTCGGAGTCAGGGGCCCGGCCGGGGAGCTGTTTTTT. It translates to CASSQLGVRGPAGELFF.

This clonotype was counted only a few times. The chain uses TRBV5-1 and TRBJ2-2; the D is unclear. V was pared by 0 bases and J by 0 bases, with 6 bases between. CDR3 length equals 15 residues. Germline CDR1 is SGHRS and CDR2 is YFSETQ. The CDR3 DNA is TGCGCCAGCAGCTTGGACAGCGCGAACACCGGGGAGCTGTTTTTT. It specifies CASSLDSANTGELFF.

This clonotype has a count of ten or more. The rearrangement uses TRBV3-1 and TRBJ2-1, with a weak D call TRBD1 (6 bases). The CDR3 has 15 amino acids. The germline V gene has CDR1 LGHDT and CDR2 YNNKEL (reference sequence). Trimming removed 1 base at V and 6 bases at J, with 13 bases between. The CDR3 sequence is CASSQGGTRGNEQFF. DNA for the CDR3: TGTGCCAGCAGCCAAGGGGGGACCAGGGGCAATGAGCAGTTCTTC.

This clonotype was seen many times. V is TRBV6-6 and J is TRBJ2-1; D ambiguous. CDR1 is MNHNY and CDR2 is SVGAGI in the germline V gene (reference sequence). With 3 bases removed from V and 5 bases from J, the gap between germline ends came to 14 bases. The CDR3 is 15 amino acids. The CDR3 spells CASSYGIESNNEQFF. The CDR3 region has the DNA TGTGCCAGCAGTTATGGGATCGAGTCAAACAATGAGCAGTTCTTC.

This clonotype was recorded at least ten times. DNA for the CDR3: TGTGCCAGCACCATACAGGGGGGGCAAAATGAGCAGTTCTTC. Its protein is CASTIQGGQNEQFF. The chain is built from TRBV6-6 and TRBJ2-1; TRBD1 might be the D (8 bases). With 7 bases removed from V and 7 bases from J, the gap between germline ends came to 17 bases. Germline CDR1 and CDR2: MNHNY and SVGAGI (reference sequence). This CDR3 region has 14 residues.

The chain has TRBV30 and TRBJ1-1; perhaps TRBD1 as D (5 bases). This CDR3 is 13 amino acids long. Germline CDR1 and CDR2: GTSNPN and SVGIG (reference sequence). V was cut by 0 bases and J by 5 bases, with 10 bases left in between. CDR3 amino acids: CAWSVLRGTEAFF. In nucleotides, the CDR3 is TGTGCCTGGAGTGTACTGAGGGGAACTGAAGCTTTCTTT.

The V gene is TRBV6-8, the J gene TRBJ2-7; D remains ambiguous. CDR1 is MNHGY, CDR2 SAAAGT, per germline. V was pared by 2 bases and J by 3 bases, with 8 bases between. This CDR3 is 13 amino acids long. The CDR3 nucleotides read TGTGCCAGCAGTTACCGAGCCTACTACGAGCAGTACTTC. Its protein product is CASSYRAYYEQYF.

This clonotype was observed many times. The chain joins TRBV5-4 to TRBJ2-3, with 7 bases matching TRBD2. Germline loops: CDR1 SGHNT, CDR2 YYREEE (reference sequence). V was pared by 4 bases and J by 2 bases, with 10 bases of the junction left unmatched. The CDR3 has 16 residues. This CDR3 reads CASSPRTGGYTDTQYF. The CDR3 region has the DNA TGTGCCAGCAGCCCCCGGACGGGGGGTTACACAGATACGCAGTATTTT.

A remark on this clonotype: With a far larger clone one base away, a read error is the likely cause. The chain has TRBV11-3 and TRBJ2-5, with a possible D match to TRBD2 (6 bases). The length of the CDR3 is 16 residues. CDR1 is SGHNT, CDR2 YENEEA, per germline. The V end lost 5 bases, the J end lost 11 bases, and 27 bases lay between the germline ends. CDR3 sequence reads: CASSEHGRTGDNEQYF. CDR3 bases: TGTGCCAGCAGCGAACACGGCCGTACGGGAGACAATGAGCAGTACTTC.

This clonotype was detected ten times or more. The chain uses TRBV7-9 and TRBJ2-1, with D perhaps matching TRBD1 (5 bases). There are 13 residues in the CDR3. Trimming shortened V by 7 bases and J by 4 bases, and 11 bases separated the two germline ends. Per the germline V gene, CDR1 is SEHNR and CDR2 is FQNEAQ (reference sequence). This CDR3 is CASTLDRYNEQFF. CDR3 coding DNA: TGTGCCAGCACCCTAGACAGATACAATGAGCAGTTCTTC.

This clonotype was observed a few times. This chain links TRBV20-1 with TRBJ2-7; D is possibly TRBD2 (7 bases). Deletions cut 6 bases from V and 4 bases from J, with 19 bases between. Germline CDR1 DFQATT, CDR2 SNEGSKA (reference sequence). This CDR3 is 14 amino acids long. The DNA for the CDR3 is TGCAGTGCCTTACCGGGGGGCAGGCCTTACGAGCAGTACTTC. As protein: CSALPGGRPYEQYF.

This clonotype was seen ten or more times. V and J are TRBV7-8 and TRBJ1-1, with 7 bases identical to TRBD1. Looked up from germline, CDR1 is SGHVS and CDR2 is FQNEAQ. This CDR3 has 14 amino acids. V lost 3 bases, J lost 1 base, and 2 bases stayed unmatched. The CDR3 coding sequence is TGTGCCAGCAGCTTGGGGACAGCGAACACTGAAGCTTTCTTT. This gives the protein CASSLGTANTEAFF. Variable domain in full (rest from reference TRBV7-8 and TRBJ1-1): GAGVSQSPRYKVAKRGQDVALRCDPISGHVSLFWYQQALGQGPEFLTYFQNEAQLDKSGLPSDRFFAERPEGSVSTLKIQRTQQEDSAVYLCASSLGTANTEAFFGQGTRLTVV.

The chain has TRBV30 and TRBJ2-7; 8 bases agree with TRBD1. Germline CDR1 is GTSNPN and CDR2 is SVGIG (reference sequence). Trimming removed 0 bases from V and 2 bases from J; junction bases left unmatched: 6. The CDR3 extends over 15 amino acids. CDR3 loop: CAWSVGQGAPYEQYF. As DNA, the CDR3 is TGTGCCTGGAGTGTCGGACAGGGAGCCCCCTACGAGCAGTACTTC.

The V gene is TRBV29-1, the J gene TRBJ2-1; the D gene is possibly TRBD1 (5 bases). Between the trimmed V and J ends, which lost 3 bases and 0 bases, there was a span of 9 bases. CDR1 SQVTM and CDR2 ANQGSEA come from the germline V gene. The CDR3 contains 14 residues. This CDR3 reads CSVDRVSSYNEQFF. As DNA, the CDR3 is TGCAGCGTTGACAGGGTGAGCTCCTACAATGAGCAGTTCTTC.

Turning to this clonotype: This sequence may be a read error, since a much larger clone differs from it by one base. This sequence joins TRBV5-1 and TRBJ2-1, with D possibly TRBD2 on 7 matching bases. The V end was cut by 3 bases, the J end by 8 bases, with 15 bases between. Germline-derived CDR1 and CDR2 are SGHRS and YFSETQ. The CDR3 totals 14 residues. In DNA, the CDR3 is TGCGCCAGCAGCTGGCGGGGGCGCCAGGATGAGCAGTTCTTC. Its translation is CASSWRGRQDEQFF.

J is TRBJ1-5 and V is TRBV6-4; D remains ambiguous. CDR1 MRHNA and CDR2 SNTAGT come from the germline V gene. The V end lost 3 bases, the J end lost 7 bases, and 10 bases lay between the germline ends. This CDR3 is 13 amino acids long. CDR3 amino acids: CASSERVSQPQHF. The CDR3 region has the DNA TGTGCCAGCAGTGAAAGAGTTTCCCAGCCCCAGCATTTT.

This clonotype was picked up many times. The chain links TRBV7-3 to TRBJ2-2; D is unclear. From germline, CDR1 is SGHTA and CDR2 FQGTGA. The CDR3 loop spans 13 amino acids. V lost 2 bases and J 4 bases, leaving 5 bases between the germline ends. CDR3 region: CASSLALTGELFF. Here the CDR3 DNA reads TGTGCCAGCAGCTTAGCTCTCACCGGGGAGCTGTTTTTT.

The count of this clonotype is one. Given a far larger clone just one base away, this is likely a sequencing read error. The CDR3 is CASSFLQGVDEQFF. The CDR3 DNA follows: TGTGCCAGCAGCTTTCTCCAGGGGGTCGATGAGCAGTTCTTC. The chain combines TRBV13 with TRBJ2-1; 7 nucleotides align to TRBD1. CDR1 is PRHDT, CDR2 FYEKMQ, per germline (reference sequence). The CDR3 spans 14 residues. V lost 3 bases to trimming and J lost 8 bases; unmatched junction nucleotides: 7.

This clonotype was recorded many times. J is TRBJ2-7 and V is TRBV25-1; tentatively, D is TRBD1 (6 bases). Trimming took 0 bases from V and 3 from J, leaving 9 bases between them. Looked up from germline, CDR1 is MGHDK and CDR2 is SYGVNS. This CDR3 contains 14 residues. The CDR3 region is CASSEYPDSYEQYF. The CDR3 bases are TGTGCCAGCAGTGAATACCCGGACAGCTACGAGCAGTACTTC.

The sample holds many counts of this clonotype. The chain links TRBV12-3 or TRBV12-4 to TRBJ2-2; D is possibly TRBD1 (5 bases). V was clipped by 4 bases and J by 1 base, with 10 bases between them. The CDR3 contains 15 residues. The CDR3 region is CASSWGHLNTGELFF. CDR3 DNA: TGTGCCAGCAGTTGGGGCCACCTGAACACCGGGGAGCTGTTTTTT.

This clonotype has ten or more counts. The V and J genes are TRBV10-3 and TRBJ1-4, with 10 bases matching TRBD1. This CDR3 is built from 15 residues. Germline V CDR1 and CDR2: ENHRY, SYGVKD. V trimming: 2 bases; J trimming: 8 bases; junction bases outside the gene matches: 5. CDR3 region: CAISERDRGNEKLFF. In DNA form, the CDR3 reads TGTGCCATCAGTGAGCGGGACAGGGGAAACGAAAAACTGTTTTTT.

The sample holds many counts of this clonotype. The chain uses TRBV6-5 and TRBJ1-1, with D unresolved. CDR3 length: 15 residues. V lost 3 bases and J 0 bases, leaving 11 bases between the germline ends. CDR1 is MNHEY and CDR2 is SVGAGI in the germline V gene. CDR3 region: CASSYAPALNTEAFF. The DNA for the CDR3 is TGTGCCAGCAGTTATGCACCGGCACTGAACACTGAAGCTTTCTTT.

This clonotype was seen ten or more times. The chain joins TRBV12-5 to TRBJ2-1, with 7 bases identical to TRBD1. This CDR3 spans 11 amino acids. Per germline, CDR1 LGHNT and CDR2 FRNRAP. V shed 7 bases and J 8 bases; nucleotides not matched to a gene: 2. The CDR3 nucleotides are TGTGCTAGTGAAGGACAGGATGAGCAGTTCTTC. This sequence encodes CASEGQDEQFF.

This clonotype was detected many times. This chain uses TRBV9 with TRBJ2-1, with 8 bases fitting TRBD2. The V segment lost 0 bases and the J segment 2 bases; nucleotides outside the gene matches: 1. The CDR3 consists of 15 residues. Germline values: CDR1 SGDLS, CDR2 YYNGEE. The chain's CDR3 is CASSVELAAYNEQFF. CDR3 DNA sequence: TGTGCCAGCAGCGTAGAACTAGCGGCCTACAATGAGCAGTTCTTC.

By sample share, this clonotype is medium-sized. This chain connects TRBV3-1 to TRBJ2-6, with D uncertain. Looked up from germline, CDR1 is LGHDT and CDR2 is YNNKEL (reference sequence). The CDR3 runs 12 residues. Trimming removed 3 bases at V and 4 bases at J, with 1 base between. In DNA, the CDR3 is TGTGCCAGCAGCCAGGGGGCCAACGTCCTGACTTTC. This codes for CASSQGANVLTF.

At least ten counts were recorded for this clonotype. The chain carries TRBV30 and TRBJ2-1; no clear D gene. The V gene lost 8 bases and the J gene lost 8 bases, with 13 bases spanning the gap. Germline V gene lookup returns CDR1 GTSNPN and CDR2 SVGIG (reference sequence). This CDR3 has 11 amino acids. Here the CDR3 reads CADKVGHEQFF. CDR3 DNA: TGTGCCGATAAGGTCGGTCATGAGCAGTTCTTC. The full variable domain, in which reference TRBV30 and TRBJ2-1 provide the parts outside the CDR3, is SQTIHQWPATLVQPVGSPLSLECTVEGTSNPNLYWYRQAAGRGLQLLFYSVGIGQISSEVPQNLSASRPQDRQFILSSKKLLLSDSGFYLCADKVGHEQFFGPGTRLTVL.